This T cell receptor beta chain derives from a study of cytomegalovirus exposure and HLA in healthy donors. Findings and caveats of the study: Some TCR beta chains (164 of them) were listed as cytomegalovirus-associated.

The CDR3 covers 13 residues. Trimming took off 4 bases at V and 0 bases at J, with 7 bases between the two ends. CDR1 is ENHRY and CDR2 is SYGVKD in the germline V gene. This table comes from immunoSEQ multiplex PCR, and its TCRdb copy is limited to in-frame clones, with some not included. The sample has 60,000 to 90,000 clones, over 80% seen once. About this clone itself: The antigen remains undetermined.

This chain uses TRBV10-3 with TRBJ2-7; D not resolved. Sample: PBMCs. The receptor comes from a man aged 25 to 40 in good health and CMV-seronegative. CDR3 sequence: CAISGRLSYEQYF. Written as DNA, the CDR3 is TGTGCCATCAGTGGGAGACTCTCCTACGAGCAGTACTTC.